A selection of T cell receptor beta chains follows, all from one sample in a study of blood T cell repertoires in COVID-19. Generated by immunoSEQ multiplex PCR, the TCRdb table keeps only in-frame clones and is missing some. The sample records 250,000 or so clones, about 91% being singletons. Sequences were obtained from peripheral blood. The receptors here all came from a woman aged 40-49 years who had recovered from COVID-19. Both conserved end residues are trimmed from each CDR3.

CDR3 | J | V
ATSLQGDTEAF | TRBJ1-1 | TRBV15
ASSEVSGNQPQH | TRBJ1-5 | TRBV2
ASSLNRVVDGYT | TRBJ1-2 | TRBV3-1/TRBV3-2
ASSDDSYYGYT | TRBJ1-2 | TRBV2
ASSGNPGSWPDTQY | TRBJ2-3 | TRBV10-2
ASSLVAAAYGYT | TRBJ1-2 | TRBV11-2
AWRRTTETQY | TRBJ2-5 | TRBV30
ASSQGRGATTTDTQY | TRBJ2-3 | TRBV4-3
AWSERVLSGYT | TRBJ1-2 | TRBV30
AWDSRTDTQY | TRBJ2-3 | TRBV30
ASSSPRTGGTEAF | TRBJ1-1 | TRBV11-3
SASPGGQPQH | TRBJ1-5 | TRBV20-1
ATQLEGTQY | TRBJ2-5 | TRBV24-1
ASSLLAGASYNEQF | TRBJ2-1 | TRBV18
ASSRPGSGGRNEQF | TRBJ2-1 | TRBV27
AWRRLGADTQY | TRBJ2-3 | TRBV30
ASSYFQGAGNTIY | TRBJ1-3 | TRBV6-5
ASSQDLRPSGFYEQY | TRBJ2-7 | TRBV14